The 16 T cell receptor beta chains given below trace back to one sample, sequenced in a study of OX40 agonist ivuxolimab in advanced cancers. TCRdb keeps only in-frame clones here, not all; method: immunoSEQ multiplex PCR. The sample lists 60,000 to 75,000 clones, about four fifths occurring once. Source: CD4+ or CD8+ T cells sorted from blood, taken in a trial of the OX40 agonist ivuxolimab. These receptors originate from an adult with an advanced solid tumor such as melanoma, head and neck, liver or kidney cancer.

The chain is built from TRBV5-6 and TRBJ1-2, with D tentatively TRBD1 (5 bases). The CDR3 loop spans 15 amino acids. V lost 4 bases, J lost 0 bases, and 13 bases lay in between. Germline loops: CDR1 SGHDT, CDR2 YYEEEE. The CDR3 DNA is TGTGCCAGCAGCCGGAGGGGAGGAACTAACTATGGCTACACCTTC. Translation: CASSRRGGTNYGYTF. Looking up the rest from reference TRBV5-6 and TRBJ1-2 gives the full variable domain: DAGVTQSPTHLIKTRGQQVTLRCSPKSGHDTVSWYQQALGQGPQFIFQYYEEEERQRGNFPDRFSGHQFPNYSSELNVNALLLGDSALYLCASSRRGGTNYGYTFGSGTRLTVV.

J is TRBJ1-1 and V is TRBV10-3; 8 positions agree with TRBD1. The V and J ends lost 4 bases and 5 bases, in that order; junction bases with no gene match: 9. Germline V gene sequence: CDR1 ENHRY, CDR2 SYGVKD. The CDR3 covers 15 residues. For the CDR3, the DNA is TGTGCCATCAGTGGGACCGGGACAGGTATTACTGAAGCTTTCTTT. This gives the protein CAISGTGTGITEAFF.

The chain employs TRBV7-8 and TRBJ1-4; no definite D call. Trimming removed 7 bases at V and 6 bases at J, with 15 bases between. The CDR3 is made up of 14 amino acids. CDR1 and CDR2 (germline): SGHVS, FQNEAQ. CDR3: CASTGGSLDEKLFF. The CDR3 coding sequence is TGTGCCAGCACTGGAGGCTCACTTGATGAAAAACTGTTTTTT.

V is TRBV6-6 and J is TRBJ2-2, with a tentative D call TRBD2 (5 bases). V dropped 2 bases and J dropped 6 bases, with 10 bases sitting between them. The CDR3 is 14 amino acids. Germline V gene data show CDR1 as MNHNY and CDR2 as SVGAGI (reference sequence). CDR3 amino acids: CASSYGPRAGELFF. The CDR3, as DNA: TGTGCCAGCAGTTACGGGCCGAGGGCCGGGGAGCTGTTTTTT.

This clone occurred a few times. In DNA, the CDR3 is TGCGCCAGCAGCCACTATCTGACAGGCGGGGATTCACCCCTCCACTTT. Translated, it gives CASSHYLTGGDSPLHF. The chain joins TRBV5-1 to TRBJ1-6; possibly TRBD1 for D (6 bases). V was shortened by 4 bases and J by 8 bases, with 19 bases between the two germline ends. This CDR3 is built from 16 residues. Germline assignment: CDR1 SGHRS and CDR2 YFSETQ. The full variable domain, its missing parts supplied by reference TRBV5-1 and TRBJ1-6, is KAGVTQTPRYLIKTRGQQVTLSCSPISGHRSVSWYQQTPGQGLQFLFEYFSETQRNKGNFPGRFSGRQFSNSRSEMNVSTLELGDSALYLCASSHYLTGGDSPLHFGNGTRLTVT.

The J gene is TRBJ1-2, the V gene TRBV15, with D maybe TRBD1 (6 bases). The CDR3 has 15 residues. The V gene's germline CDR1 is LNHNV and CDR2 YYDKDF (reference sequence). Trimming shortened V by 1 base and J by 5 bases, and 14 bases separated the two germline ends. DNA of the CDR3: TGTGCCACCAGCAGAGCGGGCACAGGGTTATATGGCTACACCTTC. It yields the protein CATSRAGTGLYGYTF.

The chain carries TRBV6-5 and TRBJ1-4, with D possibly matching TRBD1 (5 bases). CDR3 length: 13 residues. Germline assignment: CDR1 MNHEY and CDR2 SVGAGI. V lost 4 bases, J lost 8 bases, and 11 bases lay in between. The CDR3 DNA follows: TGTGCCAGCAGTTTCCTGAGGGGCGAAAAACTGTTTTTT. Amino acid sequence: CASSFLRGEKLFF.

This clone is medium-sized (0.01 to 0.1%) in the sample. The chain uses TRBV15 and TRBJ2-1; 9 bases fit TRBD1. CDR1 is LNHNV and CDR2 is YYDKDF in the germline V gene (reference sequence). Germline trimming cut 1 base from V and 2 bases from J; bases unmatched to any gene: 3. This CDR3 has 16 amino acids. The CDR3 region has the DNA TGTGCCACCAGCAGAGGGGGGACAGGGCCCTACAATGAGCAGTTCTTC. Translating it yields CATSRGGTGPYNEQFF.

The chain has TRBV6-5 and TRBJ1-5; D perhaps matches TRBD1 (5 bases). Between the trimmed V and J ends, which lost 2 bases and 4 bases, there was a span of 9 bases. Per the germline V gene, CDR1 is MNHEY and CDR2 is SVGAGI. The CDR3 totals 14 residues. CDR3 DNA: TGTGCCAGCAGTTACCGGGACTTAAATCAGCCCCAGCATTTT. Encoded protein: CASSYRDLNQPQHF.

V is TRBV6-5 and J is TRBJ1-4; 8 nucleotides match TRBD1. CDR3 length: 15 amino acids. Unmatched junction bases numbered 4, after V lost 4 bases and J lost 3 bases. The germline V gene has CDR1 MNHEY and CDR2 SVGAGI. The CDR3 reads CASSSLDRANEKLFF. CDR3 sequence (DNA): TGTGCCAGCAGTTCCCTGGACAGGGCTAATGAAAAACTGTTTTTT.

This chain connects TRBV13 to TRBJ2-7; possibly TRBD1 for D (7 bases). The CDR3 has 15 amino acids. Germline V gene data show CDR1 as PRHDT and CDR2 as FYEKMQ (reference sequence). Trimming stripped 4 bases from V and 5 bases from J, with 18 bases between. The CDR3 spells CASSSTGQGGNEQYF. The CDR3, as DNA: TGTGCCAGCAGCTCTACGGGGCAGGGGGGCAACGAGCAGTACTTC.

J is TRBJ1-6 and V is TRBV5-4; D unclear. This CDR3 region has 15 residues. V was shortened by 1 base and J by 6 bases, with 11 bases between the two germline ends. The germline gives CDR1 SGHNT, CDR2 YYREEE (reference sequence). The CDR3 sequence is CASSLLAEANSPLHF. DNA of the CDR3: TGTGCCAGCAGCTTGCTTGCAGAAGCTAATTCACCCCTCCACTTT.

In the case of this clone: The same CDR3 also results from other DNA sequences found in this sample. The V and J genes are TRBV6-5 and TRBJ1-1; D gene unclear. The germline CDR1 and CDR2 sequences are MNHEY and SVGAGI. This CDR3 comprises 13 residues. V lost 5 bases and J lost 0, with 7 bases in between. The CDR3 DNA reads TGTGCCAGCAGTGAGACTGTGAACACTGAAGCTTTCTTT. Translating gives CASSETVNTEAFF.

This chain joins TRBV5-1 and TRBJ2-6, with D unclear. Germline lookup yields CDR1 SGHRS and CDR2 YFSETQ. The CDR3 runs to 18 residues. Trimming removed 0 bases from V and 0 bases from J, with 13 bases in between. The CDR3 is CASSLGSDRDSGANVLTF. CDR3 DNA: TGCGCCAGCAGCTTGGGGTCAGATAGAGACTCTGGGGCCAACGTCCTGACTTTC.

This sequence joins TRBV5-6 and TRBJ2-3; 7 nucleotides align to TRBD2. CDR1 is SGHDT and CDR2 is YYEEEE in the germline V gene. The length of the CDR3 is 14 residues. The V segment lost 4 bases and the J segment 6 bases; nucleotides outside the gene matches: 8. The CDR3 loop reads CASSRASGADTQYF. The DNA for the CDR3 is TGTGCCAGCAGCCGGGCGAGCGGGGCGGATACGCAGTATTTT. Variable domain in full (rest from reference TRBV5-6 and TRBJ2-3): DAGVTQSPTHLIKTRGQQVTLRCSPKSGHDTVSWYQQALGQGPQFIFQYYEEEERQRGNFPDRFSGHQFPNYSSELNVNALLLGDSALYLCASSRASGADTQYFGPGTRLTVL.

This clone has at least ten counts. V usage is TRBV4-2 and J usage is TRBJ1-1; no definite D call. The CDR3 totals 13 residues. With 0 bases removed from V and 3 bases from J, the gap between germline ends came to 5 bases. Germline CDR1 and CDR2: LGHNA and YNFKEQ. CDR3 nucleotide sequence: TGTGCCAGCAGCCAAGAGGCCCACACTGAAGCTTTCTTT. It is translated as CASSQEAHTEAFF.